Given below is one T cell receptor beta chain in context. No antigen is known for it. The data originate from a study of T cell responses to AZD1222 COVID-19 vaccine. Trimming shortened V by 3 bases and J by 5 bases, and 10 bases separated the two germline ends. CDR1 is MDHEN, CDR2 SYDVKM, per germline. The CDR3 is 13 residues long. TCRdb keeps only in-frame clones here, not all; method: immunoSEQ multiplex PCR. The sample consists of around 100,000 clones, 80% to 95% of them appearing once. Broader study findings: Seropositive AZD1222 recipients at baseline numbered only five or six.

Sequencing was performed on peripheral blood, taken on day 0 of AZD1222 vaccination. The rearrangement joins TRBV28 to TRBJ2-5, with D possibly being TRBD1 (5 bases). The clonotype comes from an adult in good health. Here the CDR3 DNA reads TGTGCCAGCAGTTTGCAACCAGGGGAGACCCAGTACTTC. Encoded protein: CASSLQPGETQYF.